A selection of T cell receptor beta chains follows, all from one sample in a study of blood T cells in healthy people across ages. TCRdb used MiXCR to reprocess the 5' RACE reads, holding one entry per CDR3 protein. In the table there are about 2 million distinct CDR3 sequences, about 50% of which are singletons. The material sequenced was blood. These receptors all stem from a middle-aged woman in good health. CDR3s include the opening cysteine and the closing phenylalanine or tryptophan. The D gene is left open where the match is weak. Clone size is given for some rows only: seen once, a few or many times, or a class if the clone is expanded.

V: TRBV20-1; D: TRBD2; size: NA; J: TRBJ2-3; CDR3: CSAGGLAGTPSTDTQYF; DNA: TGCAGTGCTGGCGGGCTAGCGGGGACCCCTAGCACAGATACGCAGTATTTT
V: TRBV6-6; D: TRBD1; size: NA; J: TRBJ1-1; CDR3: CASSYPGQGYTEAFF; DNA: TGTGCCAGCAGTTACCCGGGACAGGGATACACTGAAGCTTTCTTT
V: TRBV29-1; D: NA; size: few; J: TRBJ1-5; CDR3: CSVGQDSNQPQHF; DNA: TGCAGCGTTGGACAGGATAGCAATCAGCCCCAGCATTTT
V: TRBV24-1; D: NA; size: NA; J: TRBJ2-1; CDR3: CATRDGNSEQFF; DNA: TGTGCCACCAGGGACGGAAACAGTGAGCAGTTCTTC
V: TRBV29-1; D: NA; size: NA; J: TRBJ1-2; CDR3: CSVVRPGAGNYGYTF; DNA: TGCAGCGTTGTTCGTCCGGGGGCGGGGAACTATGGCTACACCTTC
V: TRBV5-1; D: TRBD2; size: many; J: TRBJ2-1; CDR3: CASSLEGGGIDEQFF; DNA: TGCGCCAGCAGCTTGGAGGGCGGGGGAATCGATGAGCAGTTCTTC
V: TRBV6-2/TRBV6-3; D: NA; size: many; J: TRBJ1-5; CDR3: CASSYGTGKPYSNQPQHF; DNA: TGTGCCAGCAGTTACGGGACGGGCAAACCTTATAGCAATCAGCCCCAGCATTTT
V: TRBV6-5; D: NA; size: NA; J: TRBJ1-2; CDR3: CASSLTPRGDYGYTF; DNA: TGTGCCAGCAGTCTGACGCCGCGGGGGGACTATGGCTACACCTTC
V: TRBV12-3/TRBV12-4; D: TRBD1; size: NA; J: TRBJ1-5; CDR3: CASSSTGGFNQPQHF; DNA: TGTGCCAGCAGTTCTACAGGGGGTTTCAATCAGCCCCAGCATTTT
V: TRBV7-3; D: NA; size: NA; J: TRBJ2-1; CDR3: CASSLNTWSQENNEQFF; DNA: TGTGCCAGCAGCTTAAATACTTGGTCACAGGAGAACAATGAGCAGTTCTTC
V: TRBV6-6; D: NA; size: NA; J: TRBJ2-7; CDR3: CASSYSAHRYEQYF; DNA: TGTGCCAGCAGTTACTCAGCTCACCGCTACGAGCAGTACTTC
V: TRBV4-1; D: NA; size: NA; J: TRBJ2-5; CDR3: CASSQEFRAQETQYF; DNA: TGCGCCAGCAGCCAAGAGTTCAGGGCCCAAGAGACCCAGTACTTC
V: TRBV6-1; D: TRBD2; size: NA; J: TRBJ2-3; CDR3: CASSAASGGRTDTQYF; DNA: TGTGCCAGCAGTGCAGCTAGCGGGGGCCGCACAGATACGCAGTATTTT
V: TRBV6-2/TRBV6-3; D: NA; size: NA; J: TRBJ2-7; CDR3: CASSYSDFRPEQYF; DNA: TGTGCCAGCAGTTACTCCGACTTTAGGCCCGAGCAGTACTTC
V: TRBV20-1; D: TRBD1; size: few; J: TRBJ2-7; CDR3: CSGGQGGQYEQYF; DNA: TGCAGTGGCGGACAGGGGGGCCAATACGAGCAGTACTTC
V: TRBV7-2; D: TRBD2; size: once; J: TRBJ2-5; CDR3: CATRWSGRREETQYF; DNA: TGTGCCACTAGGTGGAGCGGGAGGCGAGAGGAGACCCAGTACTTC
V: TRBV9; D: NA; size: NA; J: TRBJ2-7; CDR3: CASSVGDPSTYEQYF; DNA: TGTGCCAGCAGCGTTGGCGACCCCAGCACCTACGAGCAGTACTTC